These 29 T cell receptor beta chains originate from one sample sequenced in a study of shared clonotypes between healthy human individuals (dated by TCRdb to 2020 to 2021). CD8 naive samples were obtained by positive selection for CCR7 among CD45RO-negative cells, yielding a CD45RA+CCR7+ population from which TemRA cells were excluded. To prepare the library, the immunoSEQ multiplex PCR assay was applied. The source is immuneACCESS, and TCRdb retained only in-frame sequences with V and J called. Part of the clones is not carried over; for the studies checked, unresolved V genes explain less than half of this, and the remainder is unexplained. This sample comprises about 2.2 million clones, approximately 92% of them detected only once. The ten largest account for 1.5% to 2% of the sample. The sample was naive CD8+ T cells from PBMCs. The sample's cell subset or site label, decoded: CD45RA+CCR7+. The receptors originated from a man aged 18 to 29 in good health. Some clones in this sample may be carry-over from other donors' samples.

The sample holds a few counts of this clone. The chain recombines TRBV10-3 with TRBJ2-5; the D gene could be TRBD1 or TRBD2 (6 bases each). The V end lost 8 bases, the J end lost 4 bases, and 8 bases lay between the germline ends. Germline V gives CDR1 ENHRY, CDR2 SYGVKD. The CDR3 length is 11 residues. The CDR3 region is CAIGGPETQYF. In DNA form, the CDR3 reads TGTGCCATCGGGGGGCCAGAGACCCAGTACTTC.

This clone showed up just once. The sample has other DNA sequences that encode this CDR3 too. The V call is TRBV11-3, the J call TRBJ2-1; D might be TRBD1 or TRBD2, each matching 7 bases. Between the trimmed V and J ends, which lost 5 bases and 0 bases, there was a span of 11 bases. The germline CDR1 and CDR2 sequences are SGHNT and YENEEA. The CDR3 length is 15 residues. CDR3 sequence (DNA): TGTGCCAGCAGCCCAGGGGGGGGCTCCTACAATGAGCAGTTCTTC. This translates into CASSPGGGSYNEQFF.

The CDR3 DNA follows: TGTGCCAGCAGTTACGCCTTGGCGACTAGCGGGGAACACCAAGAGACCCAGTACTTC. Translation: CASSYALATSGEHQETQYF. The chain joins TRBV28 to TRBJ2-5; TRBD2 aligns across 11 bases. Germline CDR1 MDHEN, CDR2 SYDVKM. V lost 4 bases, J lost 0 bases, and 13 bases stayed unmatched. The CDR3 spans 19 residues.

CDR3 amino acids: CASRPDLSSGSYEQYF. The DNA for the CDR3 is TGTGCCAGCAGGCCAGACCTCTCTAGCGGGAGCTACGAGCAGTACTTC. The genes are TRBV27 and TRBJ2-7; 10 bases match TRBD2. Germline V CDR1 and CDR2: MNHEY, SMNVEV (reference sequence). V trimming: 6 bases; J trimming: 3 bases; junction bases outside the gene matches: 11. This CDR3 comprises 16 residues.

The gene calls are TRBV19 and TRBJ1-5, with 7 bases that match TRBD1. The CDR3 is 14 residues long. Germline CDR1 LNHDA, CDR2 SQIVND (reference sequence). With V trimmed by 7 bases and J by 1 base, 4 bases remained unmatched. Written as DNA, the CDR3 is TGTGCCAGTACACCGACAGGGAGCAATCAGCCCCAGCATTTT. Translated, it gives CASTPTGSNQPQHF.

This chain links TRBV5-1 with TRBJ2-2; the D gene is possibly TRBD2 (6 bases). The CDR3 is made up of 17 amino acids. The germline V and J ends were trimmed by 3 bases and 2 bases, with 17 bases remaining between them. Germline V gene sequence: CDR1 SGHRS, CDR2 YFSETQ. The CDR3 nucleotides read TGCGCCAGCAGCTGGTTCATAGCGGCGGTTAACACCGGGGAGCTGTTTTTT. Translated, it gives CASSWFIAAVNTGELFF.

The chain recombines TRBV6-5 with TRBJ2-7, with TRBD2 identical over 9 bases. V lost 0 bases and J lost 6; bases outside the gene matches: 9. Germline lookup yields CDR1 MNHEY and CDR2 SVGAGI. The CDR3 spans 16 residues. The CDR3 nucleotides read TGTGCCAGCAGTTACTCCGTGAGTAGCGGGAGTGTCGAGCAGTACTTC. This translates into CASSYSVSSGSVEQYF.

J is TRBJ2-1 and V is TRBV6-4; 8 bases line up with TRBD1. The V segment lost 0 bases and the J segment 0 bases; nucleotides outside the gene matches: 4. The germline V gene has CDR1 MRHNA and CDR2 SNTAGT. The CDR3 sequence is 17 residues long. The CDR3 spells CASSDSLTGGSYNEQFF. CDR3 sequence (DNA): TGTGCCAGCAGTGACTCTTTAACAGGGGGCTCCTACAATGAGCAGTTCTTC.

CDR3 protein: CASSQVGAEKNYGYTF. CDR3 nucleotide sequence: TGTGCCAGCAGCCAAGTAGGGGCAGAAAAAAACTATGGCTACACCTTC. The chain carries TRBV4-2 and TRBJ1-2; tentative D call: TRBD1 (5 bases). The V gene's germline CDR1 is LGHNA and CDR2 YNFKEQ. Trimming left V 1 base short and J 2 bases short, with 14 bases between. CDR3 length: 16 residues.

The genes are TRBV6-1 and TRBJ1-1; D is unclear. This CDR3 is 11 amino acids long. Germline CDR1 reads MNHNS; CDR2 reads SASEGT. V was pared by 0 bases and J by 12 bases, with 8 bases between. CDR3 in DNA: TGTGCCAGCAGTGAAGCGGGAAAACCTTTCTTT. It yields the protein CASSEAGKPFF.

This clone was recorded once. The rearrangement links TRBV7-9 to TRBJ1-2; D possibly corresponds to TRBD1 (5 bases). V was clipped by 5 bases and J by 4 bases, with 17 bases between them. Germline CDR1 and CDR2: SEHNR and FQNEAQ (reference sequence). The CDR3 consists of 15 residues. In nucleotides, the CDR3 is TGTGCCAGCAGCCAAGTAGATCAGGGCTCCTATGGCTACACCTTC. Translated, it gives CASSQVDQGSYGYTF.

This chain connects TRBV19 to TRBJ2-1, with TRBD2 identical over 15 bases. The germline gives CDR1 LNHDA, CDR2 SQIVND (reference sequence). The ends lost 6 bases at V and 0 bases at J; junction bases unmatched: 6. The CDR3 covers 18 residues. The CDR3 DNA reads TGTGCCAGTAGAGGAGGGACTAGCGGGGGGTTCTCCTACAATGAGCAGTTCTTC. Residues: CASRGGTSGGFSYNEQFF.

A few counts support this clone. CDR3 sequence: CSGRTGESYGYTF. DNA of the CDR3: TGCAGCGGCCGAACAGGGGAGAGTTATGGCTACACCTTC. This chain links TRBV29-1 with TRBJ1-2; 7 bases map to TRBD1. J was trimmed by 5 bases and V by 7 bases; bases with no gene match: 10. This CDR3 is built from 13 residues. CDR1 and CDR2 (germline): SQVTM, ANQGSEA. The variable domain in full, completed from reference TRBV29-1 and TRBJ1-2, reads SAVISQKPSRDICQRGTSLTIQCQVDSQVTMMFWYRQQPGQSLTLIATANQGSEATYESGFVIDKFPISRPNLTFSTLTVSNMSPEDSSIYLCSGRTGESYGYTFGSGTRLTVV.

J is TRBJ1-1 and V is TRBV15; no firm D call. V was clipped by 1 base and J by 4 bases, with 13 bases between them. This CDR3 contains 15 residues. The germline CDR1 and CDR2 sequences are LNHNV and YYDKDF (reference sequence). CDR3 residues: CATSRATGVFTEAFF. The DNA for the CDR3 is TGTGCCACCAGCAGAGCCACCGGAGTGTTCACTGAAGCTTTCTTT. Combining the CDR3 with reference TRBV15 and TRBJ1-1 gives the whole variable domain DAMVIQNPRYQVTQFGKPVTLSCSQTLNHNVMYWYQQKSSQAPKLLFHYYDKDFNNEADTPDNFQSRRPNTSFCFLDIRSPGLGDTAMYLCATSRATGVFTEAFFGQGTRLTVV.

The chain couples TRBV27 to TRBJ2-1, with TRBD2 matching over 13 bases. Germline V gives CDR1 MNHEY, CDR2 SMNVEV (reference sequence). There are 13 residues in the CDR3. With 8 bases clipped from V and 9 bases from J, the junction kept 4 bases outside the gene matches. The CDR3 sequence is CASGLAGEGEQFF. The CDR3 DNA sequence: TGTGCCAGCGGACTAGCGGGAGAGGGTGAGCAGTTCTTC.

This chain links TRBV11-2 with TRBJ2-7, with 11 bases matching TRBD2. CDR3 length: 14 residues. The J segment lost 4 bases and the V segment lost 4 bases, leaving 3 bases of the junction unmatched. Germline lookup yields CDR1 SGHAT and CDR2 FQNNGV. The DNA of the CDR3 is TGTGCCAGCAGCTACGGGACTAGCGGTTACGAGCAGTACTTC. Translation: CASSYGTSGYEQYF.

This chain uses TRBV28 with TRBJ1-5, with D possibly TRBD1 on 5 matching bases. Germline V gives CDR1 MDHEN, CDR2 SYDVKM. The V gene lost 2 bases and the J gene lost 0 bases, with 17 bases spanning the gap. The CDR3 covers 18 residues. The CDR3 nucleotides are TGTGCCAGCAGTTTAAAGGGTAGCCAGGGTCTTAGCAATCAGCCCCAGCATTTT. Translation: CASSLKGSQGLSNQPQHF.

This clone has a single count. The gene calls are TRBV9 and TRBJ2-1, with D possibly TRBD2 on 6 matching bases. The CDR3 is made up of 15 amino acids. V lost 0 bases to trimming and J lost 6 bases, with 13 bases between them. CDR1 and CDR2 (germline): SGDLS, YYNGEE. CDR3 in amino acids: CASSVGGSGGNEQFF. Written as DNA, the CDR3 is TGTGCCAGCAGCGTAGGTGGATCCGGGGGCAATGAGCAGTTCTTC.

In its sample, this clone was seen once. The chain uses TRBV7-9 and TRBJ2-2; 7 positions match TRBD1. Per germline, CDR1 SEHNR and CDR2 FQNEAQ (reference sequence). Trimming took 5 bases from V and 1 from J; bases not matched to a gene: 7. The CDR3 contains 16 residues. Here the CDR3 reads CASSGKGAWNTGELFF. The CDR3 DNA is TGTGCCAGCAGCGGGAAGGGGGCCTGGAACACCGGGGAGCTGTTTTTT.

This CDR3 is CASSLRVWGNEQFF. Here the CDR3 DNA reads TGTGCCAGCAGTTTAAGGGTATGGGGGAATGAGCAGTTCTTC. The chain combines TRBV27 with TRBJ2-1; D possibly uses TRBD1 or TRBD2 (5 bases each). The CDR3 runs to 14 residues. Trimming pared 2 bases from V and 7 bases from J, leaving 12 bases between. CDR1 is MNHEY, CDR2 SMNVEV, per germline (reference sequence).

The chain is built from TRBV7-9 and TRBJ1-1; D unresolved. The CDR3 loop spans 14 amino acids. V lost 1 base and J lost 1, with 7 bases in between. CDR1 is SEHNR and CDR2 is FQNEAQ in the germline V gene (reference sequence). The DNA of the CDR3 is TGTGCCAGCAGCTTAGTTAACCAGAACACTGAAGCTTTCTTT. This codes for CASSLVNQNTEAFF.

V usage is TRBV7-9 and J usage is TRBJ2-5, with 8 nucleotides matching TRBD1. CDR3 length equals 16 residues. Looked up from germline, CDR1 is SEHNR and CDR2 is FQNEAQ (reference sequence). The trim removed 5 bases at V and 10 bases at J, leaving 18 bases unmatched. The CDR3, as DNA: TGTGCCAGCAGCACAACGGGCCGGACAGGGCTGCTTTTCCAGTACTTC. Translating it yields CASSTTGRTGLLFQYF.

J is TRBJ2-7 and V is TRBV9, with D perhaps matching TRBD1 or TRBD2 (7 bases each). The V end was cut by 0 bases, the J end by 2 bases, with 18 bases between. There are 17 residues in the CDR3. Germline CDR1 and CDR2: SGDLS and YYNGEE. The CDR3 nucleotides read TGTGCCAGCAGCGTAGGGCTAGCGGAGGGGGCGCCCTACGAGCAGTACTTC. This encodes CASSVGLAEGAPYEQYF.

This chain connects TRBV5-1 to TRBJ2-7; either TRBD1 or TRBD2 may supply D (6 bases each). V was cut by 0 bases and J by 6 bases, with 19 bases left in between. The germline gives CDR1 SGHRS, CDR2 YFSETQ. There are 16 residues in the CDR3. In nucleotides, the CDR3 is TGCGCCAGCAGCTTGGCGGGTCCACTAGGGGGGACCGAGCAGTACTTC. This translates into CASSLAGPLGGTEQYF.

This clone has just one count. The chain joins TRBV19 to TRBJ1-2; D unresolved. The CDR3 sequence is 15 residues long. Germline V gene sequence: CDR1 LNHDA, CDR2 SQIVND (reference sequence). Trimming removed 0 bases at V and 9 bases at J, with 17 bases between. This CDR3 is CASSIDTGNPYRYTF. The CDR3 DNA reads as TGTGCCAGTAGTATAGATACCGGGAACCCATACCGCTACACCTTC. The whole variable domain, filled in from reference TRBV19 and TRBJ1-2, reads DGGITQSPKYLFRKEGQNVTLSCEQNLNHDAMYWYRQDPGQGLRLIYYSQIVNDFQKGDIAEGYSVSREKKESFPLTVTSAQKNPTAFYLCASSIDTGNPYRYTFGSGTRLTVV.

The chain employs TRBV27 and TRBJ2-7; no clear D gene. V was pared by 5 bases and J by 0 bases, with 11 bases between. CDR3 length: 14 amino acids. Germline-derived CDR1 and CDR2 are MNHEY and SMNVEV (reference sequence). For the CDR3, the DNA is TGTGCCAGCAGTCCCGCGGCCACCTCCTACGAGCAGTACTTC. Translated, it gives CASSPAATSYEQYF.

The genes are TRBV11-1 and TRBJ1-2; D is perhaps TRBD1 (5 bases). The V end lost 4 bases, the J end lost 6 bases, and 21 bases lay between the germline ends. Germline-derived CDR1 and CDR2 are SGHAT and FQDESV (reference sequence). This CDR3 has 16 amino acids. The CDR3 sequence is CASSSFHDGTPDGYTF. Here the CDR3 DNA reads TGTGCCAGCAGCTCCTTTCACGACGGGACCCCGGATGGCTACACCTTC.

The chain is built from TRBV5-4 and TRBJ1-2, with 10 bases identical to TRBD1. V was pared by 2 bases and J by 6 bases, with 7 bases of the junction left unmatched. The CDR3 contains 15 residues. CDR1 is SGHNT and CDR2 is YYREEE in the germline V gene (reference sequence). The DNA for the CDR3 is TGTGCCAGCAGCTTTGCGGCGGGACAGGGGAATGGCTACACCTTC. It codes for CASSFAAGQGNGYTF.

The chain links TRBV28 to TRBJ1-4, with a tentative D call TRBD1 (5 bases). Germline CDR1 MDHEN, CDR2 SYDVKM. The CDR3 runs 16 residues. V was cut by 5 bases and J by 4 bases, with 17 bases left in between. CDR3: CASSPGTAHRNEKLFF. CDR3 nucleotides: TGTGCCAGCAGTCCTGGGACCGCACACCGTAATGAAAAACTGTTTTTT.